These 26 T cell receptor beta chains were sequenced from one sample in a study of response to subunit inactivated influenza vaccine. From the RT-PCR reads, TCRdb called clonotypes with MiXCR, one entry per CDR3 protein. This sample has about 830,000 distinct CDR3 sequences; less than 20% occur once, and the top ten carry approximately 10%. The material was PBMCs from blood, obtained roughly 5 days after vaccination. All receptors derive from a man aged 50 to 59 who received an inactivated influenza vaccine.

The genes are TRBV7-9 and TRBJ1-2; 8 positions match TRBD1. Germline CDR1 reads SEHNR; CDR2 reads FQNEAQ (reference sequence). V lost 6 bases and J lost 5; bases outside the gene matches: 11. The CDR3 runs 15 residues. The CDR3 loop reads CASSWVPDRVYGYTF. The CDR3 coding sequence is TGTGCCAGCAGTTGGGTACCGGACAGGGTTTATGGCTACACCTTC.

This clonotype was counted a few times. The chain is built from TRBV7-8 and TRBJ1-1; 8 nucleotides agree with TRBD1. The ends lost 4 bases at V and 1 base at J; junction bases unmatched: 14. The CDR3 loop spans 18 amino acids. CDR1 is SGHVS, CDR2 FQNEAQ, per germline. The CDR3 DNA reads TGTGCCAGCAGCTCCGCTTTTCTCAGGGGGCGCGCGAACACTGAAGCTTTCTTT. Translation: CASSSAFLRGRANTEAFF. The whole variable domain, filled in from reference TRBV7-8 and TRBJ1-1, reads GAGVSQSPRYKVAKRGQDVALRCDPISGHVSLFWYQQALGQGPEFLTYFQNEAQLDKSGLPSDRFFAERPEGSVSTLKIQRTQQEDSAVYLCASSSAFLRGRANTEAFFGQGTRLTVV.

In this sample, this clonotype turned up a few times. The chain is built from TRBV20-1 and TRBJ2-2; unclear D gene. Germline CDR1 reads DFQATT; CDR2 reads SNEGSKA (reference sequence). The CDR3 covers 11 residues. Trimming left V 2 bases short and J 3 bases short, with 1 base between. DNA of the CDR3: TGCAGTGCTAGACACACCGGGGAGCTGTTTTTT. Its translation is CSARHTGELFF.

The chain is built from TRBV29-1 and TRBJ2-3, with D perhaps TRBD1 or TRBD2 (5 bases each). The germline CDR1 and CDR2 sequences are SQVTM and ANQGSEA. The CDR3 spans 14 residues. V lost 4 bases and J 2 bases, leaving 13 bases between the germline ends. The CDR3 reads CSVVVGTNTDTQYF. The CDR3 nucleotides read TGCAGCGTTGTAGTTGGGACCAACACAGATACGCAGTATTTT.

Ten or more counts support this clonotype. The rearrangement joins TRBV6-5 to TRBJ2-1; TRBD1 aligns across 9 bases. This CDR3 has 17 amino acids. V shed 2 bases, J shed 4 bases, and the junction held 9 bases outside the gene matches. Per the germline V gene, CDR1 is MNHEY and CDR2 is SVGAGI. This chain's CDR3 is CASSYVPGTGSYNEQFF. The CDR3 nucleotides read TGTGCCAGCAGTTACGTCCCCGGGACAGGGTCTTACAATGAGCAGTTCTTC.

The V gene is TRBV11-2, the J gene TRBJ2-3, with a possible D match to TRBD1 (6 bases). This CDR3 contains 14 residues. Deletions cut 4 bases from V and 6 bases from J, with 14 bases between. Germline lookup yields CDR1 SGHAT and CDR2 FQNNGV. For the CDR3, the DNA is TGTGCCAGCAGCTCCTACAGGGTCGGGGATACGCAGTATTTT. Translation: CASSSYRVGDTQYF.

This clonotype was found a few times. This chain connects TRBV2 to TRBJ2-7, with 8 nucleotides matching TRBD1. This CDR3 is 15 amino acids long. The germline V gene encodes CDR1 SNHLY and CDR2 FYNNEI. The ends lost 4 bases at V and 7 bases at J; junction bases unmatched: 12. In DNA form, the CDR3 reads TGTGCCAGCAGTGCGAGAATAGACAGGGGCAGAGAGCAGTACTTC. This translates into CASSARIDRGREQYF. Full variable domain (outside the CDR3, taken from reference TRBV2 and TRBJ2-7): EPEVTQTPSHQVTQMGQEVILRCVPISNHLYFYWYRQILGQKVEFLVSFYNNEISEKSEIFDDQFSVERPDGSNFTLKIRSTKLEDSAMYFCASSARIDRGREQYFGPGTRLTVT.

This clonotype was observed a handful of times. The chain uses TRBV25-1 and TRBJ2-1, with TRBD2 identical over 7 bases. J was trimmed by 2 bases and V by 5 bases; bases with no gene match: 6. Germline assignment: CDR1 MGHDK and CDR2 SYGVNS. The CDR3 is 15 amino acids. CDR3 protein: CASSSLAVPYNEQFF. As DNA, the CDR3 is TGTGCCAGCAGTTCCCTAGCGGTCCCCTACAATGAGCAGTTCTTC.

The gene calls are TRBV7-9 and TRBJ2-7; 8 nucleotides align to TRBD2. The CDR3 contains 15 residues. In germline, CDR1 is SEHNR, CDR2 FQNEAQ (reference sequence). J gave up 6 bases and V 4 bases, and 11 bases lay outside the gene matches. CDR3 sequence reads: CASSSTTAGGLEQYF. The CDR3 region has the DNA TGTGCCAGCAGCTCAACGACGGCGGGGGGCCTCGAGCAGTACTTC.

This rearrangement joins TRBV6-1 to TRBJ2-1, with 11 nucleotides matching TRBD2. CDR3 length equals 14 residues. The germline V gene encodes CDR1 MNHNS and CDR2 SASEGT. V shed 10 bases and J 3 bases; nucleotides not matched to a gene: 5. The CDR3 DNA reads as TGTGCCACTTATAGCGGGAGGGTCTACAATGAGCAGTTCTTC. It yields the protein CATYSGRVYNEQFF.

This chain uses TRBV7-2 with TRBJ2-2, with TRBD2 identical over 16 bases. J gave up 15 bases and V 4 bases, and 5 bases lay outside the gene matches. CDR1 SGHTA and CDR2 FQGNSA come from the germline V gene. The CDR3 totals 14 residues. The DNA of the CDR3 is TGTGCCAGCAGCTCGGGACTAGCGGGGGGGTTGGTGTTTTTT. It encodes CASSSGLAGGLVFF. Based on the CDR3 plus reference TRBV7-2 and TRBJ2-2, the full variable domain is GAGVSQSPSNKVTEKGKDVELRCDPISGHTALYWYRQSLGQGLEFLIYFQGNSAPDKSGLPSDRFSAERTGGSVSTLTIQRTQQEDSAVYLCASSSGLAGGLVFFGEGSRLTVL.

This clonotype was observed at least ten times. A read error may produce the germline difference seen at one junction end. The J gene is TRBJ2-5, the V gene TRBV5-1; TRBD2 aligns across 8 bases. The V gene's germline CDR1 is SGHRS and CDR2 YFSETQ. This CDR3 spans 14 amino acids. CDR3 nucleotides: TGTGCCAGCAGCTTAACTAGCGGCCAAGAGACCCAGTACTTC. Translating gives CASSLTSGQETQYF.

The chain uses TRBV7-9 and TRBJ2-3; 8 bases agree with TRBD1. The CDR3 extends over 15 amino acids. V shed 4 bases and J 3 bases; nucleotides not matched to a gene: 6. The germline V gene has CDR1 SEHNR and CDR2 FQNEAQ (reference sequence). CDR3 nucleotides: TGTGCCAGCAGCTCAGCAGGGGGCAGGACAGATACGCAGTATTTT. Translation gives CASSSAGGRTDTQYF.

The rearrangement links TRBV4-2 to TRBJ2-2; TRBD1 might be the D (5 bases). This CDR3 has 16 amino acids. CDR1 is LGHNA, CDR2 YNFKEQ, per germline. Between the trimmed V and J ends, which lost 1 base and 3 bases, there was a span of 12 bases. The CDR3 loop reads CASSQAPDTDTGELFF. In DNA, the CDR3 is TGTGCCAGCAGCCAAGCCCCGGACACCGACACCGGGGAGCTGTTTTTT.

CDR3 amino acids: CASSLARRGAGEQYF. CDR3 DNA sequence: TGTGCCAGCAGCTTAGCGCGTAGGGGGGCAGGTGAGCAGTACTTC. The rearrangement uses TRBV7-8 and TRBJ2-7; D might be TRBD1 or TRBD2, each matching 6 bases. CDR3 length: 15 amino acids. Trimming left V 0 bases short and J 7 bases short, with 16 bases between. Germline CDR1 is SGHVS and CDR2 is FQNEAQ.

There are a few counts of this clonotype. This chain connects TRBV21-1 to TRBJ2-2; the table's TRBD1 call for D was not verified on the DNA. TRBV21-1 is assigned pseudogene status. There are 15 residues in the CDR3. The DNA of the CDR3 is TGTGCCAGCAGCAAAGGGGCAGGGGGCACCGGGGAGCTGTTTTTT. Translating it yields CASSKGAGGTGELFF.

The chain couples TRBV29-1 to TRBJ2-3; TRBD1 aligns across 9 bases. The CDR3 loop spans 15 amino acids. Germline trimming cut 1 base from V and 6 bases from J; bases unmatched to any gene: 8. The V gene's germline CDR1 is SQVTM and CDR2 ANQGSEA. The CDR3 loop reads CSVEGGQGEPDTQYF. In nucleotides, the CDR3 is TGCAGCGTTGAAGGGGGACAGGGCGAACCTGATACGCAGTATTTT.

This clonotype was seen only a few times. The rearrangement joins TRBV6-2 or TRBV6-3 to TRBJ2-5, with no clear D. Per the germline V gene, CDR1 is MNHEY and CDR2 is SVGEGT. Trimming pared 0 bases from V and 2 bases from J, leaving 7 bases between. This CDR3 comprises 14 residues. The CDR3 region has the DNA TGTGCCAGCAGTTACTCCCTAGGACAAGAGACCCAGTACTTC. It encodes CASSYSLGQETQYF.

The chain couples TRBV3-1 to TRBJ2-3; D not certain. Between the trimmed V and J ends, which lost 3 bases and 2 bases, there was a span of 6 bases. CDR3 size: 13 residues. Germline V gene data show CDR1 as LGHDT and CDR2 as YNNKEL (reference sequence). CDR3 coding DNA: TGTGCCAGCAGCCACGACTCCACAGATACGCAGTATTTT. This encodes CASSHDSTDTQYF.

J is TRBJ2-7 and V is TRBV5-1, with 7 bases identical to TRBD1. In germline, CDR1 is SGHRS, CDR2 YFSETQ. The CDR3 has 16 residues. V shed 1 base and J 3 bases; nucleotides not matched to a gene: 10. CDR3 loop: CASSLNIGTDLYEQYF. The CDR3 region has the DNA TGCGCCAGCAGCTTGAATATTGGGACAGACCTCTACGAGCAGTACTTC. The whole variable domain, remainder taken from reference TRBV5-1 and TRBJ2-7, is KAGVTQTPRYLIKTRGQQVTLSCSPISGHRSVSWYQQTPGQGLQFLFEYFSETQRNKGNFPGRFSGRQFSNSRSEMNVSTLELGDSALYLCASSLNIGTDLYEQYFGPGTRLTVT.

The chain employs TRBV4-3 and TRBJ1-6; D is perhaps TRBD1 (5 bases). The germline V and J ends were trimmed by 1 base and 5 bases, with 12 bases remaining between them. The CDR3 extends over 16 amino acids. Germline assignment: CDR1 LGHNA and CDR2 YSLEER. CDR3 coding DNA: TGCGCCAGCAGCCAAGCTTTTCGAGGGGATAATTCACCCCTCCACTTT. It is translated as CASSQAFRGDNSPLHF.

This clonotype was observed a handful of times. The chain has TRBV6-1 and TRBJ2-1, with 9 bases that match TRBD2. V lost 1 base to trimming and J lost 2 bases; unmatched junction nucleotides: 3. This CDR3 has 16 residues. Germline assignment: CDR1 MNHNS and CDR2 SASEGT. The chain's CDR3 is CASSEGAGGAYNEQFF. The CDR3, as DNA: TGTGCCAGCAGTGAAGGAGCGGGAGGCGCCTACAATGAGCAGTTCTTC.

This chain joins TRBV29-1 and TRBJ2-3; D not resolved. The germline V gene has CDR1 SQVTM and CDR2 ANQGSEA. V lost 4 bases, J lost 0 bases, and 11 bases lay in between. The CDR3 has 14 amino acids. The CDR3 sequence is CSVANHTSTDTQYF. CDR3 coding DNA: TGCAGCGTTGCAAACCACACTAGCACAGATACGCAGTATTTT.

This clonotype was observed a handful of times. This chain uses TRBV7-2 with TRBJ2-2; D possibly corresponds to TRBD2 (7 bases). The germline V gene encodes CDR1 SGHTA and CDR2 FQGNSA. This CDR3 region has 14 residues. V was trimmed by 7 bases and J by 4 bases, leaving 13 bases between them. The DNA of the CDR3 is TGTGCCAGCAAGGGGGGGCCAAGCACCGGGGAGCTGTTTTTT. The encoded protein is CASKGGPSTGELFF.

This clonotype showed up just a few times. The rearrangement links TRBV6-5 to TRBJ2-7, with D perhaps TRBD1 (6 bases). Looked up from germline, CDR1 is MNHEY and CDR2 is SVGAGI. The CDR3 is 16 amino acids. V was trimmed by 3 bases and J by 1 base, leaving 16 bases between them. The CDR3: CASSYSYRVGSYEQYF. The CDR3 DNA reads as TGTGCCAGCAGTTATTCATACAGGGTAGGGTCCTACGAGCAGTACTTC.

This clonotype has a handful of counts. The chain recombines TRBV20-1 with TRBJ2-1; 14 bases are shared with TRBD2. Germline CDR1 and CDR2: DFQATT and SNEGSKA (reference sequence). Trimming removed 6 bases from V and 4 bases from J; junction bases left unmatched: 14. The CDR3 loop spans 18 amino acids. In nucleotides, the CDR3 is TGCAGTGCCACAGCTCCGGGACTAGCGGGGGAAGCATACAATGAGCAGTTCTTC. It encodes CSATAPGLAGEAYNEQFF.